The source of this T cell receptor beta chain is a study of CD8+CD57+ T cells in acquired aplastic anemia. Study-wide results and caveats: Patients and controls had in common 25 to 35 CD8+ CDR3 sequences.

Comment on this clonotype: Its target is not known. Relative to the germline gene, one junction end is altered; a read error may explain this.

The study profiled TCR beta VDJ and CDR3 using genomic DNA as template. Each CDR3 protein is one row after TCRdb ran MiXCR on the reads. The sample has 200,000 to 300,000 distinct CDR3 sequences, approximately 80% seen once; the top ten hold 40% to 50%. Patients included in sequencing had previously demonstrated CD8+CD57+ cell expansion by flow cytometry. Severe acquired aplastic anemia was present in all patients. Sequencing input: sorted CD4+, CD8+, or CD8+CD57+ T cells (not recorded which) from PBMCs. This TCR came from a human donor with aplastic anemia.

CDR3 DNA: TGCACCAGCGACAGGGGAGGACTTAACTATGGCTACACCTTC. Protein sequence: CTSDRGGLNYGYTF. The V and J genes are TRBV4-1 and TRBJ1-2, with TRBD1 matching over 8 bases. The CDR3 covers 14 residues. The germline CDR1 and CDR2 sequences are MGHRA and YSYEKL.